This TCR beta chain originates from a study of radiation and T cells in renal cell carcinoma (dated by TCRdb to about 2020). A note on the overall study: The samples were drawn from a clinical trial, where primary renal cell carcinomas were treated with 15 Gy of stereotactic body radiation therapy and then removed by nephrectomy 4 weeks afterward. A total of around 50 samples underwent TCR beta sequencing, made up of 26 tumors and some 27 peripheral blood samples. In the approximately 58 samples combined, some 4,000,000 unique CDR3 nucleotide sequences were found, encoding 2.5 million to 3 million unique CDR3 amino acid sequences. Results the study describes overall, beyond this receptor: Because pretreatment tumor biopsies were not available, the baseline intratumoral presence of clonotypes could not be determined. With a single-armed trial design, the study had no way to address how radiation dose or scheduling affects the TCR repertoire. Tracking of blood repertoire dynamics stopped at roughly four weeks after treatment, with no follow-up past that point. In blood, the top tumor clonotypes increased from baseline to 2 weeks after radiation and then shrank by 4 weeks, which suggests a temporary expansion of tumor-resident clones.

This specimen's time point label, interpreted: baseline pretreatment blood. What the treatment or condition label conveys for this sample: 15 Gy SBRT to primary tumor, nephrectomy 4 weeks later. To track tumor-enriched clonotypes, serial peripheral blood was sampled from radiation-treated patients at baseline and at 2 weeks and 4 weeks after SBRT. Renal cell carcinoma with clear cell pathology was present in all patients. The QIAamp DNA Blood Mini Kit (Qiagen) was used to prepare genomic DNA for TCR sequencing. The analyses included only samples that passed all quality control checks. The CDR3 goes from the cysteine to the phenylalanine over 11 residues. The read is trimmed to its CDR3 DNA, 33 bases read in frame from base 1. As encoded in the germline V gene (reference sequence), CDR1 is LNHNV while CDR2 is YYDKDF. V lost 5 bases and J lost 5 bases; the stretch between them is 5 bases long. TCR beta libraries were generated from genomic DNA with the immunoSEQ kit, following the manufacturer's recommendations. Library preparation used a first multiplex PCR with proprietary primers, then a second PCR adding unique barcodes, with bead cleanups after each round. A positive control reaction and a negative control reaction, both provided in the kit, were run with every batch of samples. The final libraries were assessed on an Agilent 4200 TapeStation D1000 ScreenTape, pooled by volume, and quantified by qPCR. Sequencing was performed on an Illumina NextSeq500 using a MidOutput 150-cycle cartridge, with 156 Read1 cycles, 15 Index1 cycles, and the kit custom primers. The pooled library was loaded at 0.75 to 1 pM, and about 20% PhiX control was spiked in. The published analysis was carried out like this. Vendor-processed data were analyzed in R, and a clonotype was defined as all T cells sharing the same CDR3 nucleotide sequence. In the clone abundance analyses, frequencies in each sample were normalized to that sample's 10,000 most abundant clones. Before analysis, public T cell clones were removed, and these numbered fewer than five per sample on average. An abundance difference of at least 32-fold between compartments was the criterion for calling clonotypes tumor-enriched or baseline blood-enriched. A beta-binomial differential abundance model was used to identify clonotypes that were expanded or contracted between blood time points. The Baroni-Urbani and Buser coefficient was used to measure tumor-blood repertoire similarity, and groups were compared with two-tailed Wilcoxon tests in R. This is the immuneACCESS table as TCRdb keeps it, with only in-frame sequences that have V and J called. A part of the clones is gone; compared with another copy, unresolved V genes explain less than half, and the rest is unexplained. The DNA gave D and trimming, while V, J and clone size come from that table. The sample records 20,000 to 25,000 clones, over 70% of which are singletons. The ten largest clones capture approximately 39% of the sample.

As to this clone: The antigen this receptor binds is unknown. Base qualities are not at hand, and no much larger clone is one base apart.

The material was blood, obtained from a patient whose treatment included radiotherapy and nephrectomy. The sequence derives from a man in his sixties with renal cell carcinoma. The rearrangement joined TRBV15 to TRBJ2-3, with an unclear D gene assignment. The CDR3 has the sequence CATSPRDTQYF. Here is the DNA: TGTGCCACCAGCCCGAGAGATACGCAGTATTTT.